This note documents a single T cell receptor beta chain sequence. Its antigen is not known. It was healthy bone marrow donors who served as donors. Researchers ran the PCR with 60 Vbeta and 13 Jbeta primers. Produced via immunoSEQ multiplex PCR; TCRdb's table is partial and in-frame only. The profile shows about 120,000 clones, 77% of them singletons. Germline V lookup: CDR1 SGHRS, CDR2 YFSETQ. CDR3 length: 19 residues. V was cut by 2 bases and J by 2 bases, with 24 bases left in between. These data are taken from a study of cytomegalovirus exposure and HLA in healthy donors. Study-wide results and caveats: Because they were indistinguishable, some V segments, including TRBV6-2 and TRBV6-3, were excluded. Fewer than 20,000 TCR beta sequences were associated with HLA alleles at 0.05 false discovery rate in a later analysis. It was only CMV serostatus that was available as immune exposure information.

This chain uses TRBV5-1 with TRBJ2-3, with TRBD1 as a possible D gene (5 bases). Sequences were obtained from PBMCs. The sequence was obtained from a man between 18 and 29 years old in good health and CMV-seropositive. The CDR3 DNA follows: TGCGCCAGCAGCTTCCACTGGGGCGGCCCGGTCATGGCCACAGATACGCAGTATTTT. Translating it yields CASSFHWGGPVMATDTQYF.